The 21 T cell receptor beta chains below were found in one sample sequenced in a study of beta chain features in type 1 diabetes. The study, taken as a whole, reports: Patients with Type 1 diabetes showed moderately but significantly shorter TCRB CDR3s in all four CD4+ subsets.

TCRB transcripts that were expressed got sequenced, as all of the isolated RNA had been reverse transcribed. Here immunoSEQ multiplex PCR was the method, and the copy in TCRdb shows in-frame clones only, minus some. The table records more than 300,000 clones, roughly a tenth of them present only once. The antigens of these receptors remain unknown. The sequencing input was central memory CD4+ T cells from blood. These TCRs come from a man aged 30-40 years with type 1 diabetes.

V usage is TRBV6-4 and J usage is TRBJ2-5; D is uncertain. The CDR3 runs 16 residues. V dropped 4 bases and J dropped 0 bases, with 15 bases sitting between them. CDR1 is MRHNA and CDR2 is SNTAGT in the germline V gene. CDR3 sequence reads: CASSVKPPGDQETQYF. In DNA, the CDR3 is TGTGCCAGCAGTGTAAAACCGCCTGGGGACCAAGAGACCCAGTACTTC.

The CDR3 DNA follows: TGTGCCAGCAGTTACCCAGGGGGCGTTGGCTACACCTTC. This codes for CASSYPGGVGYTF. V is TRBV28 and J is TRBJ1-2; the match to TRBD1 covers 8 bases. Germline V gene data show CDR1 as MDHEN and CDR2 as SYDVKM. The CDR3 contains 13 residues. The J segment lost 7 bases and the V segment lost 4 bases, leaving 5 bases of the junction unmatched.

This clone was observed a few times. The chain couples TRBV7-8 to TRBJ1-1; TRBD1 agrees at 9 bases. Germline CDR1 and CDR2: SGHVS and FQNEAQ. The trim removed 1 base at V and 7 bases at J, leaving 10 bases unmatched. This CDR3 spans 16 amino acids. Here the CDR3 reads CASSLGQGDHMGEAFF. The CDR3 nucleotides read TGTGCCAGCAGCTTAGGACAGGGGGATCATATGGGTGAAGCTTTCTTT.

This clone has just a few counts. The V call is TRBV5-1, the J call TRBJ1-2, with D possibly TRBD1 on 5 matching bases. Looked up from germline, CDR1 is SGHRS and CDR2 is YFSETQ. The CDR3 contains 15 residues. V was clipped by 0 bases and J by 6 bases, with 15 bases between them. The CDR3 region has the DNA TGCGCCAGCAGCTTGGCCGGGGACGGCCGGAATGGCTACACCTTC. Translated: CASSLAGDGRNGYTF.

This clone has at least ten counts. The chain joins TRBV7-9 to TRBJ2-3, with TRBD2 matching over 8 bases. The CDR3 is 14 amino acids. Germline-derived CDR1 and CDR2 are SEHNR and FQNEAQ (reference sequence). CDR3 sequence (DNA): TGTGCTACCCTCCGCCAGCGGGGGACAGATACGCAGTATTTT. Residues: CATLRQRGTDTQYF.

This chain uses TRBV23-1 with TRBJ1-5, with D possibly being TRBD1 (6 bases). TRBV23-1 is treated as an ORF (open reading frame) with a function not yet certain. The length of the CDR3 is 14 residues. V lost 8 bases, J lost 4 bases, and 15 bases lay in between. The CDR3 DNA reads as TGCGCCAGCTCCTCCAACAGGGAGAATCAGCCCCAGCATTTT. Protein sequence: CASSSNRENQPQHF.

This clone was detected a few times. The rearrangement uses TRBV27 and TRBJ1-1, with a possible D match to TRBD1 (6 bases). V lost 6 bases to trimming and J lost 6 bases, with 14 bases between them. The CDR3 is made up of 13 amino acids. Germline-derived CDR1 and CDR2 are MNHEY and SMNVEV (reference sequence). CDR3 DNA sequence: TGTGCCAGCAGGCGGGCAGGGGACTCTGAAGCTTTCTTT. It encodes CASRRAGDSEAFF.

A few counts support this clone. The genes are TRBV29-1 and TRBJ2-5; D ambiguous. Trimming shortened V by 5 bases and J by 2 bases, and 9 bases separated the two germline ends. Germline CDR1 SQVTM, CDR2 ANQGSEA. There are 12 residues in the CDR3. In DNA, the CDR3 is TGCAGCGTTTCGACCATACAAGAGACCCAGTACTTC. This translates into CSVSTIQETQYF.

This clone was seen many times. The V and J genes are TRBV7-2 and TRBJ2-5; 8 bases line up with TRBD1. The V gene's germline CDR1 is SGHTA and CDR2 FQGNSA. V lost 6 bases to trimming and J lost 4 bases; unmatched junction nucleotides: 7. The CDR3 runs 14 residues. The CDR3 coding sequence is TGTGCCAGCAGTCTCAGACAGGGGACAGAGACCCAGTACTTC. The encoded protein is CASSLRQGTETQYF.

This clone was recorded at least ten times. The chain is built from TRBV5-6 and TRBJ2-3, with D possibly matching TRBD1 (6 bases). The ends were cut back, 4 bases at V and 2 bases at J, with 17 bases in the middle. The CDR3 consists of 16 residues. From germline, CDR1 is SGHDT and CDR2 YYEEEE. The CDR3 reads CASSLRDTPHTDTQYF. Here the CDR3 DNA reads TGTGCCAGCAGCCTCCGGGACACCCCCCACACAGATACGCAGTATTTT.

This chain joins TRBV5-6 and TRBJ2-7, with TRBD1 identical over 9 bases. Trimming removed 4 bases from V and 6 bases from J; junction bases left unmatched: 8. CDR3 length equals 14 residues. Germline V gene lookup returns CDR1 SGHDT and CDR2 YYEEEE. In nucleotides, the CDR3 is TGTGCCAGCAGCGAGGGACAGGGAGGGCTCGAGCAGTACTTC. Translating it yields CASSEGQGGLEQYF.

This clone turned up a few times. The genes are TRBV29-1 and TRBJ1-5, with D possibly TRBD1 on 5 matching bases. There are 16 residues in the CDR3. Germline values: CDR1 SQVTM, CDR2 ANQGSEA. Trimming shortened V by 7 bases and J by 1 base, and 20 bases separated the two germline ends. The DNA of the CDR3 is TGCAGCGCTAGTTCAGGGAATCAAGGGAGCAATCAGCCCCAGCATTTT. This codes for CSASSGNQGSNQPQHF. The full variable domain, rest sourced from reference TRBV29-1 and TRBJ1-5, is SAVISQKPSRDICQRGTSLTIQCQVDSQVTMMFWYRQQPGQSLTLIATANQGSEATYESGFVIDKFPISRPNLTFSTLTVSNMSPEDSSIYLCSASSGNQGSNQPQHFGDGTRLSIL.

This clone was detected a few times. The chain has TRBV6-5 and TRBJ1-4; TRBD1 agrees at 11 bases. CDR1 and CDR2 from the germline V gene are MNHEY and SVGAGI. The V segment lost 6 bases and the J segment 7 bases; nucleotides outside the gene matches: 7. The CDR3 covers 15 residues. For the CDR3, the DNA is TGTGCCAGCAGGACAGGGACAGGGGGACCTGAAAAACTGTTTTTT. It codes for CASRTGTGGPEKLFF.

This clone was counted many times. The chain carries TRBV4-3 and TRBJ1-2, with a weak D call TRBD1 (6 bases). The CDR3 runs to 14 residues. Germline CDR1 is LGHNA and CDR2 is YSLEER. Trimming left V 0 bases short and J 7 bases short, with 12 bases between. The CDR3 DNA reads TGCGCCAGCAGCCAAGACCCCAGGGGCCGTGGCTACACCTTC. The encoded protein is CASSQDPRGRGYTF.

The chain joins TRBV4-3 to TRBJ2-3; 9 bases match TRBD2. V was pared by 3 bases and J by 2 bases, with 3 bases of the junction left unmatched. Germline V gene sequence: CDR1 LGHNA, CDR2 YSLEER. This CDR3 has 15 amino acids. CDR3 DNA sequence: TGCGCCAGCAGCCACAGACTAGCGGTCACAGATACGCAGTATTTT. Encoded protein: CASSHRLAVTDTQYF.

This clone showed up just a few times. The chain carries TRBV5-1 and TRBJ1-4; no reliable D call. V was shortened by 3 bases and J by 6 bases, with 12 bases between the two germline ends. The CDR3 totals 14 residues. The V gene's germline CDR1 is SGHRS and CDR2 YFSETQ. In DNA form, the CDR3 reads TGCGCCAGCAGCTCCGGACGGACCGATGAAAAACTGTTTTTT. Residues: CASSSGRTDEKLFF.

The chain links TRBV30 to TRBJ1-2; TRBD1 is a possible D gene (5 bases). Trimming removed 4 bases at V and 8 bases at J, with 11 bases between. The germline V gene encodes CDR1 GTSNPN and CDR2 SVGIG (reference sequence). This CDR3 spans 11 amino acids. The CDR3 loop reads CAWTLRGGYTF. The DNA for the CDR3 is TGTGCCTGGACGTTAAGGGGAGGCTACACCTTC.

This sequence joins TRBV11-2 and TRBJ2-1; D not certain. The length of the CDR3 is 15 residues. Germline loops: CDR1 SGHAT, CDR2 FQNNGV. The V end was cut by 1 base, the J end by 2 bases, with 9 bases between. The CDR3 loop reads CASSLVGQTYNEQFF. The CDR3 nucleotides are TGTGCCAGCAGCTTAGTGGGCCAGACCTACAATGAGCAGTTCTTC.

The chain joins TRBV28 to TRBJ2-5; the match to TRBD1 covers 7 bases. This CDR3 is 13 amino acids long. CDR1 and CDR2 (germline): MDHEN, SYDVKM. V shed 11 bases, J shed 2 bases, and the junction held 8 bases outside the gene matches. The CDR3 reads CAGQRGRQETQYF. CDR3 coding DNA: TGTGCCGGGCAGAGGGGGCGACAAGAGACCCAGTACTTC.

Only a few counts were recorded for this clone. V usage is TRBV19 and J usage is TRBJ1-5; 7 bases map to TRBD1. The germline V gene encodes CDR1 LNHDA and CDR2 SQIVND (reference sequence). V trimming: 8 bases; J trimming: 2 bases; junction bases outside the gene matches: 3. The CDR3 covers 13 residues. CDR3 bases: TGTGCCAGTGATGACAGGGGCAATCAGCCCCAGCATTTT. Amino acids: CASDDRGNQPQHF.

The CDR3 DNA follows: TGTGCCAGCAGTGCTACAGGGGGCGGGCATGAAAAACTGTTTTTT. It specifies CASSATGGGHEKLFF. The chain couples TRBV6-1 to TRBJ1-4, with 9 bases that match TRBD1. V shed 4 bases and J 6 bases; nucleotides not matched to a gene: 6. Germline CDR1 is MNHNS and CDR2 is SASEGT. The CDR3 is made up of 15 amino acids.